This TCR beta chain was retrieved from a study of PD-L1 blockade in urothelial cancer. The J segment lost 4 bases and the V segment lost 5 bases, leaving 10 bases of the junction unmatched. The CDR3 length is 16 residues. Germline V gene sequence: CDR1 MNHEY, CDR2 SMNVEV (reference sequence). Sequencing used immunoSEQ multiplex PCR; TCRdb keeps in-frame clones, though not all of them. The profile shows more than 45,000 clones, more than 80% of them singletons. Time point given: peripheral blood 6 weeks after treatment start. V and J are TRBV27 and TRBJ1-3, with 8 positions matching TRBD1. Source: PBMCs, taken around atezolizumab (anti-PD-L1) treatment. The clonotype was recovered from a man between 65 and 85 years old with urothelial cancer. The CDR3 protein is CASSAHGQGVGNTIYF. The CDR3, as DNA: TGTGCCAGCAGTGCCCACGGACAGGGTGTCGGAAACACCATATATTTT.